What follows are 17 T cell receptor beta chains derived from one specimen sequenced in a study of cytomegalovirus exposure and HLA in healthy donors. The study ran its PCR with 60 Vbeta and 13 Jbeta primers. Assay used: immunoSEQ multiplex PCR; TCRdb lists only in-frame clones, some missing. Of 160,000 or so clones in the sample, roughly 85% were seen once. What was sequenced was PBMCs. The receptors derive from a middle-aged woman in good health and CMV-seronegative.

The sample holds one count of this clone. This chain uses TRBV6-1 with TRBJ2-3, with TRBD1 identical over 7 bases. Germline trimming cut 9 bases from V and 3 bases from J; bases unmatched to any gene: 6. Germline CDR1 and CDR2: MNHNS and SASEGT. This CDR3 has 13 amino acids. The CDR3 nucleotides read TGTGCCAGTGAGGGGGCTCTTACAGATACGCAGTATTTT. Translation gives CASEGALTDTQYF.

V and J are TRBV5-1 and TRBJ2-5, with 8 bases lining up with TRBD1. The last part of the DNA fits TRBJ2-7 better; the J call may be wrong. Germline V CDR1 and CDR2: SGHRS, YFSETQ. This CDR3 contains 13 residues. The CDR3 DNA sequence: TGCGCCAGCAGCTGGACAGGGCGCGACGAGCAGTACTTC. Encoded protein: CASSWTGRDEQYF.

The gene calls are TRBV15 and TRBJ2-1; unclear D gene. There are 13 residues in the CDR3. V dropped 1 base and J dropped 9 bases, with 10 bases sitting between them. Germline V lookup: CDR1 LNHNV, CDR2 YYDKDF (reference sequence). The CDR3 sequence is CATSRALGSEQFF. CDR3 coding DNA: TGTGCCACCAGCAGAGCCTTGGGCAGTGAGCAGTTCTTC.

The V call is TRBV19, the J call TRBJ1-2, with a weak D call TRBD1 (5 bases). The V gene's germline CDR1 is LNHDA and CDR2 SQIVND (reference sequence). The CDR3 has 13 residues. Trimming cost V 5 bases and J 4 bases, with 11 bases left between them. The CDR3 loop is CASSLQATYGYTF. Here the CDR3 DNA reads TGTGCCAGTAGTCTACAGGCAACCTATGGCTACACCTTC. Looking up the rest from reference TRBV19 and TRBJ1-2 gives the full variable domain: DGGITQSPKYLFRKEGQNVTLSCEQNLNHDAMYWYRQDPGQGLRLIYYSQIVNDFQKGDIAEGYSVSREKKESFPLTVTSAQKNPTAFYLCASSLQATYGYTFGSGTRLTVV.

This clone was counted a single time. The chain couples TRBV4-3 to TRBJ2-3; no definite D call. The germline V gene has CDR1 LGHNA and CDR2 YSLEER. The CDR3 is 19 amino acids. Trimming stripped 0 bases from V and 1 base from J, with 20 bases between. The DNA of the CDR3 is TGCGCCAGCAGCCAAGACCGTACTGGCGTCGGGTTTGGCACAGATACGCAGTATTTT. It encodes CASSQDRTGVGFGTDTQYF.

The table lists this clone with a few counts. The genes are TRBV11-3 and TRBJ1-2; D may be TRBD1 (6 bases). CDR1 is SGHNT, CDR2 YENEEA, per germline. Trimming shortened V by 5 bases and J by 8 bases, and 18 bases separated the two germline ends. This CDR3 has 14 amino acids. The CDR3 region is CASSPGQSFGGYTF. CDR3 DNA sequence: TGTGCCAGCAGCCCCGGACAGAGCTTTGGGGGCTACACCTTC.

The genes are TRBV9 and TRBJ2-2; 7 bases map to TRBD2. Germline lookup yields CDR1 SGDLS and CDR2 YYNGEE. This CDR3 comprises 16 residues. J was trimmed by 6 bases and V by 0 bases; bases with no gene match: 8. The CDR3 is CASSVEAGWLPGELFF. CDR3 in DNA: TGTGCCAGCAGCGTAGAAGCGGGGTGGTTGCCCGGGGAGCTGTTTTTT.

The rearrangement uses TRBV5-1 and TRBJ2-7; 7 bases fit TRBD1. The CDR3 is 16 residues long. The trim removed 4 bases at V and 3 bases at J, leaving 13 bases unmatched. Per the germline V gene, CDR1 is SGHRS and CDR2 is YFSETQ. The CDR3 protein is CASSPNPGTAYYEQYF. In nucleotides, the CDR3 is TGCGCCAGCAGCCCTAACCCAGGGACAGCTTACTACGAGCAGTACTTC.

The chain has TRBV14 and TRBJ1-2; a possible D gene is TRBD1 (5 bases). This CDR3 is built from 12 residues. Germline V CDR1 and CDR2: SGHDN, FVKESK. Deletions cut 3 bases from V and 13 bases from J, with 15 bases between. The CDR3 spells CASSQDTRYRTF. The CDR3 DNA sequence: TGTGCCAGCAGCCAGGACACCCGCTACCGCACCTTC. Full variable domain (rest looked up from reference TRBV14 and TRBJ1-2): EAGVTQFPSHSVIEKGQTVTLRCDPISGHDNLYWYRRVMGKEIKFLLHFVKESKQDESGMPNNRFLAERTGGTYSTLKVQPAELEDSGVYFCASSQDTRYRTFGSGTRLTVV.

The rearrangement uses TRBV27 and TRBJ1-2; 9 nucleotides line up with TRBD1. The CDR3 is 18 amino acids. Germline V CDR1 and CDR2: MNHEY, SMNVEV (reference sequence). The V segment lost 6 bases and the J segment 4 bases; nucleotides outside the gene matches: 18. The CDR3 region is CASRGWGDRAALSYGYTF. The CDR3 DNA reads TGTGCCAGCAGGGGATGGGGGGACAGGGCCGCCCTAAGCTATGGCTACACCTTC.

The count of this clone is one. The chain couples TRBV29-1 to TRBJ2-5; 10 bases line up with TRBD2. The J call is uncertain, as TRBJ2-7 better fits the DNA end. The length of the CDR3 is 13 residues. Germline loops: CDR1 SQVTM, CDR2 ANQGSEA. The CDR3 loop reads CSVEREGHYEQYF. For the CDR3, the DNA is TGCAGCGTCGAGCGGGAGGGCCATTACGAGCAGTACTTC.

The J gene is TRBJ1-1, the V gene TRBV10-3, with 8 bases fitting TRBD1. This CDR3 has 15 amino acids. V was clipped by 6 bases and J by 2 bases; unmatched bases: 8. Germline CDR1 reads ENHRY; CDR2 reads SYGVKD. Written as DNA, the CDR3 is TGTGCCATCAGAGCCGACAGGGGAGCAAACACTGAAGCTTTCTTT. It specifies CAIRADRGANTEAFF.

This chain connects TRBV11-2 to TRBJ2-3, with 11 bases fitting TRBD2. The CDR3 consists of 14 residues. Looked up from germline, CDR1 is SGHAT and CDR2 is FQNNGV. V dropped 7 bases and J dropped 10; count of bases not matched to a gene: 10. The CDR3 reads CASTVAGGSGPQYF. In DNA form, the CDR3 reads TGTGCCAGCACGGTAGCGGGAGGGTCTGGCCCGCAGTATTTT.

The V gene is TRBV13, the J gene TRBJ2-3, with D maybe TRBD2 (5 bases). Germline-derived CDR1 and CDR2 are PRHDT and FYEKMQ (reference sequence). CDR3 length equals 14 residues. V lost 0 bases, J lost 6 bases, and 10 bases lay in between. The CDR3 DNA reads TGTGCCAGCAGCTTAGGGGGGAGCTGGGATACGCAGTATTTT. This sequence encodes CASSLGGSWDTQYF.

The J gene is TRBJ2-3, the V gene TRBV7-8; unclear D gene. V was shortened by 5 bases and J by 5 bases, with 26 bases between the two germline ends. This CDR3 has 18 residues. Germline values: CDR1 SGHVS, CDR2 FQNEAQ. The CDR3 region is CASSPPFTLALRGDTQYF. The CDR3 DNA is TGTGCCAGCAGCCCGCCCTTTACGCTTGCCCTGAGAGGAGATACGCAGTATTTT.

The CDR3 is CSAGRQGKGYTF. In DNA form, the CDR3 reads TGCAGCGCGGGGCGACAGGGCAAAGGCTACACCTTC. The chain is built from TRBV29-1 and TRBJ1-2; 7 bases are shared with TRBD1. Germline lookup yields CDR1 SQVTM and CDR2 ANQGSEA. J lost 8 bases, V lost 7 bases, and 10 bases had no gene match. This CDR3 is 12 amino acids long.

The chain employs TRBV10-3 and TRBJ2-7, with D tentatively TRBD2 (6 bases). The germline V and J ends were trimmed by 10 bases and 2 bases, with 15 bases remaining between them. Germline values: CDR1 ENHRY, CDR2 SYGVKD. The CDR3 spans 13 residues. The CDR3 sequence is CATGLAETYEQYF. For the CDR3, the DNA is TGTGCCACGGGGTTAGCGGAGACCTACGAGCAGTACTTC.